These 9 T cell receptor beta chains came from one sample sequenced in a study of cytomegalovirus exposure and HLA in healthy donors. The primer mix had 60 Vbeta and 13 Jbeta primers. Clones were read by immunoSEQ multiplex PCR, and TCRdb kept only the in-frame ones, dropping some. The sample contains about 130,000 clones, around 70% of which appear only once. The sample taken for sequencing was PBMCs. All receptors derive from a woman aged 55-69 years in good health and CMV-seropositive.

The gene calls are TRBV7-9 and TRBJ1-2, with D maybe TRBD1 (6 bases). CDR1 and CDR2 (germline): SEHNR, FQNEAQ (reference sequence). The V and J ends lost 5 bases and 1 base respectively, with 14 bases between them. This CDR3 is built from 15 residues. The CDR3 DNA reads TGTGCCAGCAGCCGGACGGGACACCTTAACTATGGCTACACCTTC. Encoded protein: CASSRTGHLNYGYTF.

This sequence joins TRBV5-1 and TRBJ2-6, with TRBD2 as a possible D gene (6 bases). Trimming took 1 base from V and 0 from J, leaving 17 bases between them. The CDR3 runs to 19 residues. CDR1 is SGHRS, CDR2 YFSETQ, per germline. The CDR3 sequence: CASSLMAGTPNSGANVLTF. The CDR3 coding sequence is TGCGCCAGCAGCTTGATGGCGGGAACTCCCAACTCTGGGGCCAACGTCCTGACTTTC.

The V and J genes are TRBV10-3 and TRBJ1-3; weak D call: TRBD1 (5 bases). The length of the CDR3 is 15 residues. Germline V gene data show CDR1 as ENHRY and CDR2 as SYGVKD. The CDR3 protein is CAHRPDISSGNTIYF. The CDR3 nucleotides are TGTGCTCACCGGCCGGACATTAGCTCTGGAAACACCATATATTTT.

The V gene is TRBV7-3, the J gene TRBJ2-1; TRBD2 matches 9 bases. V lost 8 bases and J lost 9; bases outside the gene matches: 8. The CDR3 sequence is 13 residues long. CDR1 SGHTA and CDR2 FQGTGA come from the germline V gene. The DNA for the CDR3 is TGTGCCAGCTCGGCGGGGGGGCCCGGTGAGCAGTTCTTC. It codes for CASSAGGPGEQFF.

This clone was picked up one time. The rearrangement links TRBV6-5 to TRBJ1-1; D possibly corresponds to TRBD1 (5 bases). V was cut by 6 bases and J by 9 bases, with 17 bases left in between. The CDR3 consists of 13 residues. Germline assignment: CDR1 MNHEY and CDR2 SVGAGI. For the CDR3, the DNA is TGTGCCAGCAGCATCCGCCAGGGCGCGAAAGCTTTCTTT. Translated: CASSIRQGAKAFF.

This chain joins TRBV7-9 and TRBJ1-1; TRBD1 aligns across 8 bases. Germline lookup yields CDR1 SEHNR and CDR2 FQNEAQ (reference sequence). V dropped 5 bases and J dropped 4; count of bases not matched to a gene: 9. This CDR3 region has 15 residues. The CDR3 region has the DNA TGTGCCAGCAGCCCCCAGGACAGGGTGGGCACTGAAGCTTTCTTT. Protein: CASSPQDRVGTEAFF.

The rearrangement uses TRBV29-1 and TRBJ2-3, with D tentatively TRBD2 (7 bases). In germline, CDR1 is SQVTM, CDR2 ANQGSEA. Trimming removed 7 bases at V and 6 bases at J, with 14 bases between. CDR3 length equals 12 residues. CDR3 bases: TGCAGCGCTGAGGAGGGGGGGGATACGCAGTATTTT. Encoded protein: CSAEEGGDTQYF.

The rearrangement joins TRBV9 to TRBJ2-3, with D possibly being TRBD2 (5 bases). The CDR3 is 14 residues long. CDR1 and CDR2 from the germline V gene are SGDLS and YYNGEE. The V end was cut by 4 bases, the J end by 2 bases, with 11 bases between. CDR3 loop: CASSPSGLTDTQYF. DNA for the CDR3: TGTGCCAGCAGCCCAAGCGGACTCACAGATACGCAGTATTTT.

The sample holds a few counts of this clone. The CDR3 spells CASTPAGGSTEAFF. The CDR3 coding sequence is TGTGCCAGCACCCCGGCCGGAGGGAGCACTGAAGCTTTCTTT. The V gene is TRBV6-6, the J gene TRBJ1-1; D gene ambiguous. The V end was cut by 7 bases, the J end by 4 bases, with 16 bases between. From germline, CDR1 is MNHNY and CDR2 SVGAGI (reference sequence). The CDR3 spans 14 residues.